This T cell receptor (beta chain) was documented in a study of blood T cells in healthy people across ages. Study-level information: Template switching picked up about one barcoded beta molecule for each two T cells. Overall study findings and caveats: Roughly linear age-related decline in beta diversity appeared, significant by age approximately 40. More naive CD4+ cells and higher diversity marked long-lived donors relative to aged donors.

Using a J-beta primer mix together with a sample-barcoded 5' primer, a second PCR was run for roughly 7 to 12 cycles. A single record per CDR3 protein comes from TCRdb applying MiXCR to the 5' RACE reads. Of about 1.5 million distinct CDR3 sequences in the sample, 35% to 45% were seen once. V was trimmed by 8 bases and J by 2 bases, leaving 9 bases between them. Germline loops: CDR1 SEHNR, CDR2 FQNEAQ (reference sequence). There are 13 residues in the CDR3. About 10 milliliters of peripheral blood were drawn from each donor into EDTA-treated tubes. This clonotype was observed a few times. Its specificity is not known.

The sequenced material came from blood. This chain joins TRBV7-9 and TRBJ1-4, with TRBD1 as a possible D gene (5 bases). The source of this sequence is a woman aged 18-29 years in good health. The CDR3 reads CASGYRTNEKLFF. The CDR3 DNA reads as TGTGCCAGCGGATACAGGACTAATGAAAAACTGTTTTTT. Combining the CDR3 with reference TRBV7-9 and TRBJ1-4 gives the whole variable domain DTGVSQNPRHKITKRGQNVTFRCDPISEHNRLYWYRQTLGQGPEFLTYFQNEAQLEKSRLLSDRFSAERPKGSFSTLEIQRTEQGDSAMYLCASGYRTNEKLFFGSGTQLSVL.